Each of the 18 T cell receptor beta chains below was sequenced from the same sample in a study of T cell responses to AZD1222 COVID-19 vaccine. TCRdb's table, derived via immunoSEQ multiplex PCR, lists solely in-frame clones and lacks some. The data show roughly 130,000 clones, with 85% to 90% seen just once and roughly 6% held by the top ten. Sequencing used peripheral blood, obtained on day 0 of AZD1222 vaccination. These receptors were taken from an adult in good health.

The J gene is TRBJ2-1, the V gene TRBV30, with D possibly being TRBD2 (5 bases). The CDR3 runs 13 residues. CDR1 is GTSNPN, CDR2 SVGIG, per germline (reference sequence). V lost 3 bases, J lost 8 bases, and 14 bases lay in between. CDR3: CAWRESGEDEQFF. DNA for the CDR3: TGTGCCTGGAGAGAAAGCGGCGAGGATGAGCAGTTCTTC.

V usage is TRBV5-4 and J usage is TRBJ1-1; D not certain. V lost 0 bases, J lost 0 bases, and 3 bases lay in between. Germline CDR1 SGHNT, CDR2 YYREEE (reference sequence). The CDR3 loop spans 13 amino acids. The CDR3 bases are TGTGCCAGCAGCTTGGGGGTGAACACTGAAGCTTTCTTT. Translation gives CASSLGVNTEAFF.

The rearrangement joins TRBV4-3 to TRBJ1-1; 9 bases line up with TRBD1. CDR1 LGHNA and CDR2 YSLEER come from the germline V gene. The CDR3 totals 18 residues. J lost 7 bases, V lost 1 base, and 16 bases had no gene match. In nucleotides, the CDR3 is TGCGCCAGCAGCCAAGTTGGGGGGGTGGACAGGGGCTCCCTTGAAGCTTTCTTT. Its protein product is CASSQVGGVDRGSLEAFF.

The chain is built from TRBV19 and TRBJ2-1; TRBD1 matches at 9 bases. CDR1 and CDR2 from the germline V gene are LNHDA and SQIVND (reference sequence). V trimming: 6 bases; J trimming: 2 bases; junction bases outside the gene matches: 5. The CDR3 has 15 residues. The CDR3: CASRTRQGAYNEQFF. CDR3 sequence (DNA): TGTGCCAGTAGAACACGACAGGGGGCCTACAATGAGCAGTTCTTC.

The chain uses TRBV4-1 and TRBJ1-1, with 7 bases matching TRBD1. The CDR3 extends over 15 amino acids. The germline V gene encodes CDR1 MGHRA and CDR2 YSYEKL. V dropped 3 bases and J dropped 4; count of bases not matched to a gene: 8. For the CDR3, the DNA is TGCGCCAGCAGCCATGGTAGTACAGGGGTCACTGAAGCTTTCTTT. Protein: CASSHGSTGVTEAFF.

The chain joins TRBV24-1 to TRBJ1-4; D unresolved. V was pared by 9 bases and J by 4 bases, with 17 bases between. The CDR3 spans 15 residues. Looked up from germline, CDR1 is KGHDR and CDR2 is SFDVKD. CDR3 in amino acids: CATGFTEPINEKLFF. CDR3 DNA sequence: TGTGCCACCGGGTTTACTGAGCCAATTAATGAAAAACTGTTTTTT.

The chain is built from TRBV30 and TRBJ1-4; D not certain. The CDR3 runs 15 residues. Trimming took off 1 base at V and 4 bases at J, with 13 bases between the two ends. Germline V CDR1 and CDR2: GTSNPN, SVGIG (reference sequence). Written as DNA, the CDR3 is TGTGCCTGGAGTGATAACACAGCTTTTAATGAAAAACTGTTTTTT. Amino acids: CAWSDNTAFNEKLFF.

The chain joins TRBV2 to TRBJ1-1; weak D call: TRBD1 (6 bases). The CDR3 is 13 amino acids. The V and J ends lost 6 bases and 4 bases respectively, with 12 bases between them. The V gene's germline CDR1 is SNHLY and CDR2 FYNNEI. The CDR3 sequence is CASRGGGATEAFF. The DNA for the CDR3 is TGTGCCAGCAGAGGCGGGGGGGCCACTGAAGCTTTCTTT.

This chain links TRBV7-2 with TRBJ1-3; D is unresolved. The CDR3 runs 14 residues. Germline CDR1 SGHTA, CDR2 FQGNSA. Deletions cut 0 bases from V and 2 bases from J, with 5 bases between. CDR3 sequence: CASSLATTGNTIYF. The CDR3 bases are TGTGCCAGCAGCTTAGCGACGACTGGAAACACCATATATTTT.

The V and J genes are TRBV6-5 and TRBJ2-7; D possibly uses TRBD1 or TRBD2 (5 bases each). The CDR3 runs 15 residues. The V end lost 0 bases, the J end lost 2 bases, and 11 bases lay between the germline ends. The V gene's germline CDR1 is MNHEY and CDR2 SVGAGI. Here the CDR3 DNA reads TGTGCCAGCAGTTACTCGGGGGACGCGACCTACGAGCAGTACTTC. Amino acid sequence: CASSYSGDATYEQYF.

This chain joins TRBV27 and TRBJ1-1, with TRBD1 matching 10 bases. This CDR3 is built from 14 residues. The V gene end was trimmed by 2 bases and the J gene end by 3 bases; junction bases not matched to a gene: 0. Germline CDR1 reads MNHEY; CDR2 reads SMNVEV (reference sequence). CDR3 residues: CASSLGTGDTEAFF. CDR3 coding DNA: TGTGCCAGCAGTTTAGGGACAGGGGACACTGAAGCTTTCTTT.

The chain carries TRBV5-1 and TRBJ2-5, with 8 bases lining up with TRBD1. CDR1 is SGHRS, CDR2 YFSETQ, per germline. V was clipped by 4 bases and J by 5 bases; unmatched bases: 7. This CDR3 comprises 14 residues. CDR3 in amino acids: CASSPWTGQETQYF. CDR3 DNA: TGCGCCAGCAGCCCATGGACAGGGCAGGAGACCCAGTACTTC.

V and J are TRBV3-1 (or the pseudogene TRBV3-2) and TRBJ1-2; 9 positions match TRBD1. The V gene's germline CDR1 is LGHDT and CDR2 YNNKEL (reference sequence). V lost 7 bases and J lost 8; bases outside the gene matches: 11. The CDR3 has 14 residues. The CDR3 nucleotides read TGTGCCAGCACCATAAGGGGGACAGGGAAAGGCTACACCTTC. It codes for CASTIRGTGKGYTF.

V and J are TRBV29-1 and TRBJ1-4; a weak D match, TRBD1 (5 bases). The CDR3 covers 12 residues. Germline V gene lookup returns CDR1 SQVTM and CDR2 ANQGSEA. The germline V and J ends were trimmed by 8 bases and 6 bases, with 13 bases remaining between them. CDR3 in amino acids: CSTGEADEKLFF. CDR3 DNA sequence: TGCAGCACGGGGGAGGCGGATGAAAAACTGTTTTTT.

This chain joins TRBV7-8 and TRBJ2-2; D is unclear. Germline CDR1 and CDR2: SGHVS and FQNEAQ. The CDR3 consists of 14 residues. Trimming removed 3 bases from V and 1 base from J, with 6 bases in between. The CDR3, as DNA: TGTGCCAGCAGCTTGTTGGGGAACACCGGGGAGCTGTTTTTT. Protein sequence: CASSLLGNTGELFF.

The V call is TRBV7-6, the J call TRBJ2-5; 7 bases agree with TRBD1. The CDR3 length is 17 residues. Germline V gives CDR1 SGHVS, CDR2 FNYEAQ. V trimming: 1 base; J trimming: 4 bases; junction bases outside the gene matches: 12. CDR3 coding DNA: TGTGCCAGCAGCTTAGGAAGGGGCAGGGGGTCCGGAGAGACCCAGTACTTC. Translated: CASSLGRGRGSGETQYF.

The chain combines TRBV5-4 with TRBJ1-2; D is possibly TRBD1 (6 bases). The V end lost 0 bases, the J end lost 4 bases, and 10 bases lay between the germline ends. Germline V gene lookup returns CDR1 SGHNT and CDR2 YYREEE (reference sequence). This CDR3 has 14 residues. CDR3 protein: CASSLDRDTYGYTF. The CDR3 DNA reads as TGTGCCAGCAGCTTGGACAGGGACACCTATGGCTACACCTTC. The variable domain in full, completed from reference TRBV5-4 and TRBJ1-2, reads ETGVTQSPTHLIKTRGQQVTLRCSSQSGHNTVSWYQQALGQGPQFIFQYYREEENGRGNFPPRFSGLQFPNYSSELNVNALELDDSALYLCASSLDRDTYGYTFGSGTRLTVV.

J is TRBJ1-2 and V is TRBV11-2, with D perhaps matching TRBD1 (5 bases). Between the trimmed V and J ends, which lost 5 bases and 6 bases, there was a span of 13 bases. Germline values: CDR1 SGHAT, CDR2 FQNNGV. This CDR3 contains 13 residues. The CDR3 region is CASSSGAVDGYTF. For the CDR3, the DNA is TGTGCCAGCAGCAGTGGGGCGGTGGATGGCTACACCTTC.